This T cell receptor beta chain was sequenced in a study of T cell responses to AZD1222 COVID-19 vaccine. Study-level points and caveats: Once two AZD1222 doses were given, Spike-specific TCR breadth and depth went up. White British people made up most donors, females outnumbered males, and clonal diversity was possibly underestimated. Just a handful of AZD1222 recipients were seropositive at baseline.

This CDR3 spans 17 amino acids. A note on this clone: Its specificity is not known.

Libraries were prepared by immunoSEQ multiplex PCR; TCRdb keeps only in-frame clonotypes and omits some of them. The profile shows about 130,000 clones, roughly 90% of them singletons. J is TRBJ2-7 and V is TRBV21-1; TRBD2 was called by the table and not checked on the DNA. TRBV21-1 is labeled a pseudogene. This specimen was peripheral blood, taken on day 0 of AZD1222 vaccination. This clonotype was obtained from an adult in good health. The CDR3 nucleotides read TGTGCCAGCAGCAAAGTTCCCTTCGGGAGTACTAACTACGAGCAGTACTTC. It specifies CASSKVPFGSTNYEQYF.